A single sample is the source of the 31 T cell receptor beta chains below, sequenced in a study of blood T cell repertoires in COVID-19. Sequencing used immunoSEQ multiplex PCR; TCRdb keeps in-frame clones, though not all of them. The table records tens of thousands of clones, 85% to 90% of them present only once. Sequencing was carried out using peripheral blood. These receptors all stem from a man between 60 and 75 years old with active COVID-19.

V and J are TRBV6-5 and TRBJ2-2; D possibly corresponds to TRBD1 (5 bases). The length of the CDR3 is 13 residues. Germline assignment: CDR1 MNHEY and CDR2 SVGAGI. V was clipped by 8 bases and J by 1 base, with 8 bases between them. The CDR3 here is CASGDRNTGELFF. Written as DNA, the CDR3 is TGTGCCAGCGGAGACAGGAACACCGGGGAGCTGTTTTTT.

Here the CDR3 DNA reads TGTGCCAGCGCTAGCGGTACCGGGGAGCTGTTTTTT. Residues: CASASGTGELFF. The chain links TRBV7-3 to TRBJ2-2; 7 bases line up with TRBD2. The CDR3 runs to 12 residues. CDR1 and CDR2 from the germline V gene are SGHTA and FQGTGA. Unmatched junction bases numbered 2, after V lost 8 bases and J lost 5 bases.

The J gene is TRBJ2-1, the V gene TRBV29-1, with TRBD1 matching over 8 bases. The CDR3 length is 14 residues. CDR1 and CDR2 from the germline V gene are SQVTM and ANQGSEA. Trimming took 4 bases from V and 4 from J; bases not matched to a gene: 6. In nucleotides, the CDR3 is TGCAGCGTTGGCTGGACAGGGTTATACAATGAGCAGTTCTTC. Protein product: CSVGWTGLYNEQFF.

The V call is TRBV6-6, the J call TRBJ2-2; 10 bases agree with TRBD1. CDR1 and CDR2 (germline): MNHNY, SVGAGI (reference sequence). This CDR3 has 15 residues. Trimming took 9 bases from V and 2 from J; bases not matched to a gene: 6. This chain's CDR3 is CASNGQGGNTGELFF. CDR3 in DNA: TGTGCCAGTAACGGACAGGGGGGTAACACCGGGGAGCTGTTTTTT.

The rearrangement joins TRBV6-5 to TRBJ2-7, with TRBD1 matching over 7 bases. CDR3 length: 14 residues. Trimming cost V 2 bases and J 6 bases; bases outside gene matches: 7. The germline gives CDR1 MNHEY, CDR2 SVGAGI. The CDR3 bases are TGTGCCAGCAGTTACGGGACAGCGCAAGGCGAGCAGTACTTC. Protein: CASSYGTAQGEQYF.

The genes are TRBV7-2 and TRBJ2-7, with a possible D match to TRBD2 (6 bases). The V and J ends lost 3 bases and 4 bases respectively, with 10 bases between them. Per germline, CDR1 SGHTA and CDR2 FQGNSA. This CDR3 is built from 13 residues. The CDR3: CASSFSSVYEQYF. CDR3 coding DNA: TGTGCCAGCAGCTTTTCTAGCGTATACGAGCAGTACTTC.

The rearrangement uses TRBV10-1 and TRBJ2-2; D is uncertain. Germline CDR1 is WNHNN and CDR2 is SYGVQD (reference sequence). The CDR3 contains 13 residues. V dropped 0 bases and J dropped 6 bases, with 5 bases sitting between them. CDR3 DNA: TGCGCCAGCAGTGAGTCCCGCGCCGGGGAGCTGTTTTTT. Amino acid sequence: CASSESRAGELFF.

CDR3 residues: CASSQEVGEGVNEQFF. CDR3 bases: TGTGCCAGCAGCCAAGAGGTGGGGGAGGGGGTCAATGAGCAGTTCTTC. The J gene is TRBJ2-1, the V gene TRBV4-2, with D tentatively TRBD2 (7 bases). The CDR3 has 16 residues. In germline, CDR1 is LGHNA, CDR2 YNFKEQ. The V end lost 0 bases, the J end lost 6 bases, and 15 bases lay between the germline ends.

The rearrangement links TRBV5-4 to TRBJ2-5, with D possibly being TRBD2 (6 bases). This CDR3 has 13 residues. Germline CDR1 reads SGHNT; CDR2 reads YYREEE (reference sequence). Trimming pared 4 bases from V and 2 bases from J, leaving 9 bases between. The CDR3 nucleotides read TGTGCCAGCAGCCACCGGGAGCAAGAGACCCAGTACTTC. Translating it yields CASSHREQETQYF.

This clone was picked up a small number of times. The rearrangement uses TRBV3-1 (or the pseudogene TRBV3-2) and TRBJ2-1; 7 nucleotides agree with TRBD1. There are 15 residues in the CDR3. V gave up 4 bases and J gave up 6 bases; unmatched junction bases: 9. CDR1 LGHDT and CDR2 YNNKEL come from the germline V gene (reference sequence). CDR3 sequence: CASSPRWTGLNEQFF. CDR3 in DNA: TGTGCCAGCAGCCCACGTTGGACAGGACTCAATGAGCAGTTCTTC.

The chain links TRBV6-6 to TRBJ2-5, with 9 bases matching TRBD2. Germline V gives CDR1 MNHNY, CDR2 SVGAGI (reference sequence). With V trimmed by 2 bases and J by 4 bases, 8 bases remained unmatched. This CDR3 region has 16 residues. In DNA form, the CDR3 reads TGTGCCAGCAGTTACCCCCCCGGGACTAGCAGAGAGACCCAGTACTTC. This translates into CASSYPPGTSRETQYF.

V gene TRBV30 combines with J gene TRBJ1-6; D remains ambiguous. The germline V and J ends were trimmed by 2 bases and 6 bases, with 8 bases remaining between them. The germline V gene has CDR1 GTSNPN and CDR2 SVGIG (reference sequence). The CDR3 has 13 amino acids. The CDR3 is CAWSPGPNSPLHF. The CDR3 DNA reads TGTGCCTGGAGTCCCGGTCCTAATTCACCCCTCCACTTT.

The rearrangement links TRBV18 to TRBJ1-4, with D perhaps TRBD1 (6 bases). Germline values: CDR1 KGHSH, CDR2 LQKENI. There are 15 residues in the CDR3. The V and J ends lost 1 base and 0 bases respectively, with 6 bases between them. The CDR3 loop is CASSPRTATNEKLFF. In nucleotides, the CDR3 is TGTGCCAGCTCACCACGGACAGCAACTAATGAAAAACTGTTTTTT.

The chain combines TRBV18 with TRBJ2-7, with 7 nucleotides matching TRBD1. The CDR3 covers 14 residues. CDR1 and CDR2 (germline): KGHSH, LQKENI. J gave up 3 bases and V 2 bases, and 4 bases lay outside the gene matches. The CDR3 DNA sequence: TGTGCCAGCTCACCAGGACAGGTTATCTACGAGCAGTACTTC. This codes for CASSPGQVIYEQYF.

The J gene is TRBJ1-1, the V gene TRBV4-1; a weak D match, TRBD1 (5 bases). There are 13 residues in the CDR3. The V gene's germline CDR1 is MGHRA and CDR2 YSYEKL. Trimming took off 3 bases at V and 12 bases at J, with 17 bases between the two ends. The DNA for the CDR3 is TGCGCCAGCAGCCAGGGGGAGGGGCGGAGAACTTTCTTT. It yields the protein CASSQGEGRRTFF.

The gene calls are TRBV5-1 and TRBJ2-7; 10 bases fit TRBD2. Germline assignment: CDR1 SGHRS and CDR2 YFSETQ. Trimming removed 5 bases from V and 4 bases from J; junction bases left unmatched: 9. CDR3 size: 15 residues. The CDR3 is CASRPPGLAWYEQYF. DNA of the CDR3: TGCGCCAGCAGACCCCCGGGACTAGCGTGGTACGAGCAGTACTTC.

The chain recombines TRBV3-1 (or the pseudogene TRBV3-2) with TRBJ2-2; a possible D gene is TRBD1 (7 bases). The CDR3 length is 15 residues. Trimming removed 4 bases at V and 0 bases at J, with 9 bases between. Germline V CDR1 and CDR2: LGHDT, YNNKEL (reference sequence). The CDR3 nucleotides read TGTGCCAGCAGCCTCAGGGGGGCGAACACCGGGGAGCTGTTTTTT. This translates into CASSLRGANTGELFF.

The chain has TRBV24-1 and TRBJ2-1; 8 positions agree with TRBD1. V shed 0 bases, J shed 4 bases, and the junction held 10 bases outside the gene matches. The V gene's germline CDR1 is KGHDR and CDR2 SFDVKD. The CDR3 is 18 residues long. The CDR3 sequence: CATSDLFSRGQWYNEQFF. The CDR3 bases are TGTGCCACCAGTGATTTGTTTTCCAGGGGGCAATGGTACAATGAGCAGTTCTTC.

V gene TRBV9 combines with J gene TRBJ2-1; 11 bases fit TRBD2. V trimming: 4 bases; J trimming: 0 bases; junction bases outside the gene matches: 6. The CDR3 has 17 residues. Germline CDR1 reads SGDLS; CDR2 reads YYNGEE. DNA of the CDR3: TGTGCCAGCAGCTCGACCACTAGCGGGAGCTCCTACAATGAGCAGTTCTTC. It yields the protein CASSSTTSGSSYNEQFF. The variable domain in full, completed from reference TRBV9 and TRBJ2-1, reads DSGVTQTPKHLITATGQRVTLRCSPRSGDLSVYWYQQSLDQGLQFLIQYYNGEERAKGNILERFSAQQFPDLHSELNLSSLELGDSALYFCASSSTTSGSSYNEQFFGPGTRLTVL.

The chain joins TRBV27 to TRBJ2-1, with D uncertain. Trimming left V 4 bases short and J 5 bases short, with 9 bases between. Germline CDR1 is MNHEY and CDR2 is SMNVEV (reference sequence). The length of the CDR3 is 13 residues. CDR3 region: CASSWALNNEQFF. The CDR3 region has the DNA TGTGCCAGCAGTTGGGCTCTCAACAATGAGCAGTTCTTC.

The chain uses TRBV18 and TRBJ1-1; no definite D call. Germline CDR1 reads KGHSH; CDR2 reads LQKENI. Trimming left V 2 bases short and J 1 base short, with 8 bases between. The CDR3 length is 14 residues. The CDR3 sequence is CASSPAAKNTEAFF. CDR3 nucleotide sequence: TGTGCCAGCTCACCAGCAGCGAAGAACACTGAAGCTTTCTTT.

The rearrangement links TRBV27 to TRBJ2-5, with 11 bases fitting TRBD1. The CDR3 runs 14 residues. Germline CDR1 and CDR2: MNHEY and SMNVEV (reference sequence). The junction had 7 bases not matched to a gene; V was cut back by 8 bases and J by 5 bases. CDR3 loop: CASHGQGAVETQYF. Written as DNA, the CDR3 is TGTGCCAGCCATGGACAGGGGGCCGTGGAGACCCAGTACTTC.

V gene TRBV4-2 combines with J gene TRBJ2-2; tentative D call: TRBD2 (6 bases). Germline lookup yields CDR1 LGHNA and CDR2 YNFKEQ. Trimming took off 4 bases at V and 5 bases at J, with 17 bases between the two ends. This CDR3 has 16 amino acids. The CDR3 sequence: CASSRLGAEGTGELFF. The CDR3 region has the DNA TGTGCCAGCAGCCGCCTAGGGGCGGAGGGTACCGGGGAGCTGTTTTTT.

The genes are TRBV7-9 and TRBJ1-1; 10 nucleotides align to TRBD1. This CDR3 spans 14 amino acids. Trimming at V came to 6 bases and at J to 5 bases, leaving 6 bases not matched to a gene. CDR1 is SEHNR and CDR2 is FQNEAQ in the germline V gene (reference sequence). As DNA, the CDR3 is TGTGCCAGCAGTAGACAGGGGGCGAGGACTGAAGCTTTCTTT. Translating gives CASSRQGARTEAFF.

The chain is built from TRBV6-5 and TRBJ1-5, with TRBD1 as a possible D gene (6 bases). CDR1 and CDR2 from the germline V gene are MNHEY and SVGAGI. Trimming pared 0 bases from V and 7 bases from J, leaving 13 bases between. This CDR3 has 15 residues. The CDR3 DNA reads TGTGCCAGCAGTTACTCGGGGCAGGGGTCACAGCCCCAGCATTTT. Translation: CASSYSGQGSQPQHF.

This sequence joins TRBV4-1 and TRBJ1-1; possibly TRBD1 for D (6 bases). Germline V gene data show CDR1 as MGHRA and CDR2 as YSYEKL. V lost 6 bases, J lost 1 base, and 15 bases lay in between. The CDR3 is 15 residues long. In DNA, the CDR3 is TGCGCCAGCAGACCCCCGGGACAAAAGAACACTGAAGCTTTCTTT. It encodes CASRPPGQKNTEAFF.

The V and J genes are TRBV29-1 and TRBJ1-1; D gene ambiguous. CDR1 is SQVTM and CDR2 is ANQGSEA in the germline V gene. V was pared by 3 bases and J by 0 bases, with 11 bases between. The CDR3 is 14 residues long. As DNA, the CDR3 is TGCAGCGTTGATGCAGAGGGAATGAACACTGAAGCTTTCTTT. As protein: CSVDAEGMNTEAFF.

V gene TRBV6-6 combines with J gene TRBJ2-6; TRBD2 agrees at 8 bases. The CDR3 spans 17 residues. Germline V gene data show CDR1 as MNHNY and CDR2 as SVGAGI (reference sequence). V was clipped by 5 bases and J by 2 bases; unmatched bases: 8. The CDR3 protein is CASSLGRVPTGANVLTF. CDR3 DNA: TGTGCCAGCAGTCTCGGGAGGGTTCCTACTGGGGCCAACGTCCTGACTTTC.

V usage is TRBV9 and J usage is TRBJ1-1; a possible D gene is TRBD1 (6 bases). Per the germline V gene, CDR1 is SGDLS and CDR2 is YYNGEE. CDR3 length: 14 residues. Trimming cost V 0 bases and J 4 bases, with 10 bases left between them. The CDR3 nucleotides read TGTGCCAGCAGCGTAGGCCAGGGGAGCACTGAAGCTTTCTTT. Amino acids: CASSVGQGSTEAFF. Full variable domain (missing parts from reference TRBV9 and TRBJ1-1): DSGVTQTPKHLITATGQRVTLRCSPRSGDLSVYWYQQSLDQGLQFLIQYYNGEERAKGNILERFSAQQFPDLHSELNLSSLELGDSALYFCASSVGQGSTEAFFGQGTRLTVV.

The chain recombines TRBV5-1 with TRBJ2-4; weak D call: TRBD2 (5 bases). The germline V and J ends were trimmed by 3 bases and 2 bases, with 15 bases remaining between them. This CDR3 is 16 amino acids long. The V gene's germline CDR1 is SGHRS and CDR2 YFSETQ. The CDR3 region is CASSSWTENTKNIQYF. CDR3 DNA: TGCGCCAGCAGCTCCTGGACTGAGAACACCAAAAACATTCAGTACTTC.

The chain uses TRBV6-2 or TRBV6-3 and TRBJ2-7, with TRBD1 matching over 8 bases. CDR1 MNHEY and CDR2 SVGEGT come from the germline V gene. With V trimmed by 6 bases and J by 7 bases, 20 bases remained unmatched. This CDR3 region has 17 residues. The CDR3 bases are TGTGCCAGCAGCCGGGGGCTATCACGACAGGGGAGTACGGAGCAGTACTTC. Translated, it gives CASSRGLSRQGSTEQYF.